These 30 T cell receptor beta chains were sequenced from one sample in a study of blood T cell repertoires in COVID-19. The data were produced by immunoSEQ multiplex PCR, yet TCRdb's version contains in-frame clones alone and is incomplete. The profile shows approximately 400,000 clones, under 85% of them singletons. The sequenced material came from PBMCs or T cells enriched from blood (not recorded which). These receptors all stem from a woman aged 50 to 60 who had recovered from COVID-19.

The chain is built from TRBV19 and TRBJ1-4; D is possibly TRBD1 (5 bases). The germline CDR1 and CDR2 sequences are LNHDA and SQIVND (reference sequence). V lost 10 bases and J 3 bases, leaving 15 bases between the germline ends. The CDR3 is 14 amino acids. CDR3 bases: TGTGCCAACCCGTCCAGGGTAGCTAATGAAAAACTGTTTTTT. Protein sequence: CANPSRVANEKLFF.

V usage is TRBV11-1 and J usage is TRBJ2-7, with 8 positions matching TRBD2. J gave up 3 bases and V 6 bases, and 13 bases lay outside the gene matches. The CDR3 runs to 16 residues. Germline V gene data show CDR1 as SGHAT and CDR2 as FQDESV (reference sequence). The CDR3 bases are TGTGCCAGCAGGGAAGGCGGGGGGAATTCTCTCTACGAGCAGTACTTC. Amino acids: CASREGGGNSLYEQYF. The full variable domain, with the rest looked up from reference TRBV11-1 and TRBJ2-7, is EAEVAQSPRYKITEKSQAVAFWCDPISGHATLYWYRQILGQGPELLVQFQDESVVDDSQLPKDRFSAERLKGVDSTLKIQPAELGDSAMYLCASREGGGNSLYEQYFGPGTRLTVT.

The chain has TRBV10-2 and TRBJ2-1; D might be TRBD2 (6 bases). CDR3 length equals 16 residues. CDR1 and CDR2 (germline): WSHSY, SAAADI. Deletions cut 7 bases from V and 4 bases from J, with 20 bases between. CDR3 bases: TGCGCCAGCACCTCGAGGGCTGGAGGGAGTTACAATGAGCAGTTCTTC. The encoded protein is CASTSRAGGSYNEQFF.

The chain is built from TRBV5-5 and TRBJ1-3; the D gene is possibly TRBD1 (5 bases). This CDR3 is 14 amino acids long. Germline CDR1 reads SGHKS; CDR2 reads YYEKEE (reference sequence). Trimming took 0 bases from V and 4 from J, leaving 8 bases between them. CDR3: CASSLGSGGNTIYF. CDR3 bases: TGTGCCAGCAGCTTGGGGTCAGGGGGAAACACCATATATTTT.

This sequence joins TRBV30 and TRBJ1-1; no firm D call. V was clipped by 5 bases and J by 2 bases, with 15 bases between them. The V gene's germline CDR1 is GTSNPN and CDR2 SVGIG (reference sequence). The CDR3 has 14 residues. The CDR3 DNA sequence: TGTGCCTGGCTGCAAGGGAGTTTCAACACTGAAGCTTTCTTT. Residues: CAWLQGSFNTEAFF.

The rearrangement links TRBV11-3 to TRBJ2-7; D is perhaps TRBD1 (5 bases). Germline CDR1 and CDR2: SGHNT and YENEEA. This CDR3 has 14 amino acids. V lost 5 bases and J lost 3, with 14 bases in between. DNA of the CDR3: TGTGCCAGCAGCGTTATAGCTAGGGGCTACGAGCAGTACTTC. The encoded protein is CASSVIARGYEQYF.

The chain employs TRBV7-8 and TRBJ1-1; D remains ambiguous. V gave up 1 base and J gave up 0 bases, with 9 bases separating them. The CDR3 contains 15 residues. Germline lookup yields CDR1 SGHVS and CDR2 FQNEAQ. DNA for the CDR3: TGTGCCAGCAGCTTAGTGGAGAGCATGAACACTGAAGCTTTCTTT. Its protein product is CASSLVESMNTEAFF.

This CDR3 reads CASSNYAGREQYF. CDR3 sequence (DNA): TGTGCCAGCAGTAATTACGCGGGCCGTGAGCAGTACTTC. V is TRBV25-1 and J is TRBJ2-7; D is possibly TRBD2 (5 bases). Germline loops: CDR1 MGHDK, CDR2 SYGVNS. V gave up 5 bases and J gave up 7 bases, with 15 bases separating them. The CDR3 length is 13 residues.

The gene calls are TRBV30 and TRBJ1-5, with D unclear. Trimming stripped 2 bases from V and 1 base from J, with 9 bases between. Germline V gene data show CDR1 as GTSNPN and CDR2 as SVGIG (reference sequence). There are 14 residues in the CDR3. DNA of the CDR3: TGTGCCTGGAGTCGGCGGGAGAGCAATCAGCCCCAGCATTTT. Residues: CAWSRRESNQPQHF.

The CDR3 is CASSPAGVGNYGYTF. CDR3 coding DNA: TGTGCCAGCAGCCCAGCAGGGGTGGGTAACTATGGCTACACCTTC. This chain joins TRBV9 and TRBJ1-2; weak D call: TRBD1 (6 bases). CDR1 and CDR2 from the germline V gene are SGDLS and YYNGEE. The CDR3 is 15 residues long. The V end was cut by 4 bases, the J end by 1 base, with 14 bases between.

The gene calls are TRBV6-6 and TRBJ1-1, with TRBD1 matching over 8 bases. The length of the CDR3 is 18 residues. The germline V gene encodes CDR1 MNHNY and CDR2 SVGAGI (reference sequence). V was clipped by 5 bases and J by 5 bases; unmatched bases: 19. The CDR3, as DNA: TGTGCCAGCAGTCGATCGACATTCCTGACAGGGGTAGGAACTGAAGCTTTCTTT. Protein: CASSRSTFLTGVGTEAFF.

This rearrangement joins TRBV7-3 to TRBJ1-6, with D perhaps matching TRBD1 (5 bases). V was cut by 6 bases and J by 5 bases, with 14 bases left in between. Germline loops: CDR1 SGHTA, CDR2 FQGTGA. This CDR3 region has 15 residues. The CDR3 loop is CASRMGPADNSPLHF. CDR3 coding DNA: TGTGCCAGCAGAATGGGGCCCGCTGATAATTCACCCCTCCACTTT.

This clone was detected a few times. The V and J genes are TRBV11-3 and TRBJ1-2, with 8 bases lining up with TRBD1. Losses at the gene ends were 1 base for V and 0 bases for J; bases not matched to a gene: 7. Germline loops: CDR1 SGHNT, CDR2 YENEEA. The CDR3 loop spans 17 amino acids. CDR3 in amino acids: CASSLAGTGGPNYGYTF. CDR3 bases: TGTGCCAGCAGCTTAGCTGGGACAGGAGGGCCTAACTATGGCTACACCTTC.

This chain connects TRBV9 to TRBJ1-1; TRBD1 aligns across 7 bases. The CDR3 has 13 amino acids. Per the germline V gene, CDR1 is SGDLS and CDR2 is YYNGEE. V was clipped by 3 bases and J by 2 bases; unmatched bases: 1. As DNA, the CDR3 is TGTGCCAGCAGCGCAGGGGGTAACACTGAAGCTTTCTTT. Translation: CASSAGGNTEAFF.

In its sample, this clone was seen once. Here the CDR3 reads CASSQQRTSGGARSYNEQFF. The CDR3 DNA reads TGCGCCAGCAGCCAACAACGGACTAGCGGGGGGGCCAGGTCCTACAATGAGCAGTTCTTC. V and J are TRBV4-3 and TRBJ2-1; 15 positions match TRBD2. J lost 1 base, V lost 2 bases, and 9 bases had no gene match. The CDR3 is 20 residues long. Per germline, CDR1 LGHNA and CDR2 YSLEER.

The J gene is TRBJ1-1, the V gene TRBV6-4; maybe TRBD1 (5 bases). The ends were cut back, 3 bases at V and 3 bases at J, with 11 bases in the middle. This CDR3 comprises 14 residues. Germline CDR1 is MRHNA and CDR2 is SNTAGT. The CDR3 DNA sequence: TGTGCCAGCAGTGAAACGGGGGTTGACACTGAAGCTTTCTTT. It is translated as CASSETGVDTEAFF.

The V and J genes are TRBV11-2 and TRBJ1-3; D remains ambiguous. V gave up 5 bases and J gave up 0 bases, with 11 bases separating them. Germline CDR1 SGHAT, CDR2 FQNNGV. This CDR3 has 15 amino acids. The CDR3 DNA follows: TGTGCCAGCAGCCAGCGAGCAAACTCTGGAAACACCATATATTTT. Translated, it gives CASSQRANSGNTIYF. Full variable domain (rest looked up from reference TRBV11-2 and TRBJ1-3): EAGVAQSPRYKIIEKRQSVAFWCNPISGHATLYWYQQILGQGPKLLIQFQNNGVVDDSQLPKDRFSAERLKGVDSTLKIQPAKLEDSAVYLCASSQRANSGNTIYFGEGSWLTVV.

The chain links TRBV27 to TRBJ1-1; a possible D gene is TRBD1 (6 bases). Per germline, CDR1 MNHEY and CDR2 SMNVEV (reference sequence). This CDR3 is built from 16 residues. The V gene lost 2 bases and the J gene lost 3 bases, with 16 bases spanning the gap. In DNA, the CDR3 is TGTGCCAGCAGTTTACAGGGGCAGAGGGGTTACACTGAAGCTTTCTTT. It yields the protein CASSLQGQRGYTEAFF.

This sequence joins TRBV20-1 and TRBJ1-1, with 8 bases aligning to TRBD1. The CDR3 loop spans 14 amino acids. V gave up 3 bases and J gave up 5 bases; unmatched junction bases: 8. Germline CDR1 and CDR2: DFQATT and SNEGSKA (reference sequence). The CDR3 reads CSASAGRGRTEAFF. The CDR3 DNA reads as TGCAGTGCTAGTGCGGGCAGGGGGCGGACTGAAGCTTTCTTT.

The gene calls are TRBV25-1 and TRBJ2-2; D perhaps matches TRBD2 (6 bases). Germline V gives CDR1 MGHDK, CDR2 SYGVNS. The length of the CDR3 is 15 residues. V was clipped by 1 base and J by 5 bases, with 11 bases between them. CDR3 residues: CASSEFGAGTGELFF. CDR3 sequence (DNA): TGTGCCAGCAGTGAATTCGGGGCGGGAACCGGGGAGCTGTTTTTT. Full variable domain (rest looked up from reference TRBV25-1 and TRBJ2-2): EADIYQTPRYLVIGTGKKITLECSQTMGHDKMYWYQQDPGMELHLIHYSYGVNSTEKGDLSSESTVSRIRTEHFPLTLESARPSHTSQYLCASSEFGAGTGELFFGEGSRLTVL.

The chain combines TRBV29-1 with TRBJ1-3, with D uncertain. The CDR3 consists of 14 residues. The V gene's germline CDR1 is SQVTM and CDR2 ANQGSEA. Trimming shortened V by 3 bases and J by 2 bases, and 11 bases separated the two germline ends. CDR3 protein: CSVDDVSAGNTIYF. The DNA for the CDR3 is TGCAGCGTTGACGATGTATCGGCTGGAAACACCATATATTTT.

V usage is TRBV11-1 and J usage is TRBJ2-1; weak D call: TRBD2 (5 bases). Trimming took 6 bases from V and 6 from J, leaving 12 bases between them. The germline gives CDR1 SGHAT, CDR2 FQDESV (reference sequence). This CDR3 contains 13 residues. DNA for the CDR3: TGTGCCAGCAGGCCGAGGGTGTCCAATGAGCAGTTCTTC. Its translation: CASRPRVSNEQFF.

The chain uses TRBV11-3 and TRBJ1-1, with a possible D match to TRBD1 (6 bases). Germline V gene lookup returns CDR1 SGHNT and CDR2 YENEEA. The CDR3 spans 13 residues. Trimming stripped 3 bases from V and 6 bases from J, with 11 bases between. CDR3 DNA: TGTGCCAGCAGCTTTTCGAAGGGGGCTGAAGCTTTCTTT. Its protein product is CASSFSKGAEAFF.

V and J are TRBV2 and TRBJ2-3, with 9 bases matching TRBD2. Germline assignment: CDR1 SNHLY and CDR2 FYNNEI. There are 16 residues in the CDR3. Losses at the gene ends were 6 bases for V and 0 bases for J; bases not matched to a gene: 7. The DNA for the CDR3 is TGTGCCAGCAGGCGGCGCGGGGGGGGGAGCACAGATACGCAGTATTTT. This translates into CASRRRGGGSTDTQYF.

The chain employs TRBV9 and TRBJ2-1; 11 bases align to TRBD2. The CDR3 is made up of 14 amino acids. Germline CDR1 is SGDLS and CDR2 is YYNGEE. The trim removed 4 bases at V and 9 bases at J, leaving 6 bases unmatched. CDR3 loop: CASSPLAGGTEQFF. The CDR3 DNA is TGTGCCAGCAGCCCCCTAGCGGGGGGTACTGAGCAGTTCTTC.

This clone was found once. This chain links TRBV2 with TRBJ1-2; 10 nucleotides match TRBD1. J was trimmed by 8 bases and V by 4 bases; bases with no gene match: 10. Germline CDR1 and CDR2: SNHLY and FYNNEI. The CDR3 totals 15 residues. DNA for the CDR3: TGTGCCAGCAGTGTGCGCGGGACAGGGGAGGGCGGCTACACCTTC. This sequence encodes CASSVRGTGEGGYTF. The full variable domain, in which reference TRBV2 and TRBJ1-2 provide the parts outside the CDR3, is EPEVTQTPSHQVTQMGQEVILRCVPISNHLYFYWYRQILGQKVEFLVSFYNNEISEKSEIFDDQFSVERPDGSNFTLKIRSTKLEDSAMYFCASSVRGTGEGGYTFGSGTRLTVV.

This chain links TRBV27 with TRBJ1-2; a possible D gene is TRBD1 (6 bases). The CDR3 contains 16 residues. Germline V gene sequence: CDR1 MNHEY, CDR2 SMNVEV (reference sequence). The V gene lost 6 bases and the J gene lost 4 bases, with 21 bases spanning the gap. The CDR3 region is CASRAVQGPSIYGYTF. For the CDR3, the DNA is TGTGCCAGCAGAGCTGTACAGGGTCCCTCAATCTATGGCTACACCTTC.

A note on this clone: This sample also contains other DNA sequences that code for the same CDR3. The chain carries TRBV30 and TRBJ1-6; a possible D gene is TRBD1 (5 bases). Per the germline V gene, CDR1 is GTSNPN and CDR2 is SVGIG (reference sequence). The CDR3 is 13 residues long. Trimming pared 2 bases from V and 9 bases from J, leaving 11 bases between. CDR3 in amino acids: CAWSPQGSSPLHF. CDR3 bases: TGTGCCTGGAGTCCCCAGGGAAGTTCACCCCTCCACTTT.

In this sample, this clone turned up once. This chain links TRBV11-3 with TRBJ2-3, with 7 bases aligning to TRBD1. The CDR3 is made up of 16 amino acids. Germline values: CDR1 SGHNT, CDR2 YENEEA. The J segment lost 2 bases and the V segment lost 3 bases, leaving 8 bases of the junction unmatched. Here the CDR3 reads CASSFSDRRYTDTQYF. The CDR3 region has the DNA TGTGCCAGCAGCTTCTCGGACAGGCGGTACACAGATACGCAGTATTTT.

The chain's CDR3 is CASSPGTTVYGYTF. In DNA form, the CDR3 reads TGCGCCAGCAGCCCCGGGACAACTGTTTATGGCTACACCTTC. V usage is TRBV4-3 and J usage is TRBJ1-2, with TRBD1 as a possible D gene (6 bases). Germline V lookup: CDR1 LGHNA, CDR2 YSLEER. The CDR3 totals 14 residues. V shed 4 bases and J shed 5 bases, with 14 bases lying between them.